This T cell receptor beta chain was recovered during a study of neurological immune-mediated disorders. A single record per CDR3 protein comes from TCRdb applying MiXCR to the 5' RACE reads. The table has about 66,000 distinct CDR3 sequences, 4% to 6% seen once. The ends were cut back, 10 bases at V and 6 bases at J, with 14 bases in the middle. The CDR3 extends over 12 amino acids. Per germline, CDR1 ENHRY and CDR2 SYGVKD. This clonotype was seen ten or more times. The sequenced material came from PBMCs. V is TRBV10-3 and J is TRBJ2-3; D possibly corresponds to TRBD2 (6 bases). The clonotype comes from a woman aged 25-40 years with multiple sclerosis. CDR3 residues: CATGGGADTQYF. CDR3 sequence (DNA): TGTGCCACCGGGGGTGGGGCCGATACGCAGTATTTT.